The sequence of this T cell receptor beta chain was determined in a study of blood T cells in healthy people across ages. Study results and caveats: Diversity figures derived from one million T cells were judged to underestimate the true value. With age, beta diversity per million T cells declined roughly linearly, significantly by 30 to 40.

PBMCs were isolated at a quantity of at least 6 million per sample. The trim removed 6 bases at V and 4 bases at J, leaving 8 bases unmatched. The CDR3 contains 14 residues. Per the germline V gene, CDR1 is DFQATT and CDR2 is SNEGSKA (reference sequence). This clonotype appeared a few times. Antigen: not known. A sample-barcoded 5' primer and a J-beta primer mix were used in a second PCR of about 6 to 12 cycles. TCRdb recomputed calls from the 5' RACE reads with MiXCR, one row per CDR3 protein. The table lists fewer than 700,000 distinct CDR3 sequences, under 55% of them singletons. The clonotype was recovered from a man older than 75 in good health. V gene TRBV20-1 combines with J gene TRBJ2-5; 10 bases line up with TRBD1. Material: blood. CDR3 in amino acids: CSATGTGAGETQYF. CDR3 DNA: TGCAGTGCAACTGGGACAGGGGCAGGAGAGACCCAGTACTTC.